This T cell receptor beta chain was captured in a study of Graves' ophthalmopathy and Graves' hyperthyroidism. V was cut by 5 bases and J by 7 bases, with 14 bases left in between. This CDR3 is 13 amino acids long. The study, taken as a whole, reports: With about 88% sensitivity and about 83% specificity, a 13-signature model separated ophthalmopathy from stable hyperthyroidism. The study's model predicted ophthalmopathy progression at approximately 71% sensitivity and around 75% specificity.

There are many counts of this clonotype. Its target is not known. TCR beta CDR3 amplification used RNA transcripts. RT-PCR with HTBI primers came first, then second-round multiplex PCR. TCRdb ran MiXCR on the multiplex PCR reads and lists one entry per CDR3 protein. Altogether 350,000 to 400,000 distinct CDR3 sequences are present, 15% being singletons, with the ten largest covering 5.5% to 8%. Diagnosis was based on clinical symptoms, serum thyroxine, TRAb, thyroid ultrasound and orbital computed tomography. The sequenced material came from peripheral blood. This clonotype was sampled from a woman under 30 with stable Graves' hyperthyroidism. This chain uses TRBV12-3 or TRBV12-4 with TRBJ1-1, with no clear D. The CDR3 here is CASSPLTGIEAFF. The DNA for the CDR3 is TGTGCCAGCAGTCCTCTAACGGGGATTGAAGCTTTCTTT.